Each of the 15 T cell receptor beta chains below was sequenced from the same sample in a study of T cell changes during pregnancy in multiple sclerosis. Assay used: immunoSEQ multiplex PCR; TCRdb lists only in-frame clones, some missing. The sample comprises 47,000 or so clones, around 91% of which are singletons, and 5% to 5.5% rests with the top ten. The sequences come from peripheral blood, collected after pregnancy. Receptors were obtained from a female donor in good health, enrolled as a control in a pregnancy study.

The CDR3 bases are TGTGCCAGCAGTTTCTACTCGACAGGTGAGAGCGAGCAGTACTTC. Its protein product is CASSFYSTGESEQYF. V is TRBV27 and J is TRBJ2-7, with a weak D call TRBD1 (6 bases). The CDR3 loop spans 15 amino acids. CDR1 is MNHEY, CDR2 SMNVEV, per germline (reference sequence). V was shortened by 3 bases and J by 6 bases, with 18 bases between the two germline ends.

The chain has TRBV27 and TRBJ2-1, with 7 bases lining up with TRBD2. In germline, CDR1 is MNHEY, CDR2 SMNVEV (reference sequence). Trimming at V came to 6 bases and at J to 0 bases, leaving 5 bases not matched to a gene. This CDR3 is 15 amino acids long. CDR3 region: CASRLGGSSYNEQFF. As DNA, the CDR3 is TGTGCCAGCAGACTGGGGGGGAGCTCCTACAATGAGCAGTTCTTC.

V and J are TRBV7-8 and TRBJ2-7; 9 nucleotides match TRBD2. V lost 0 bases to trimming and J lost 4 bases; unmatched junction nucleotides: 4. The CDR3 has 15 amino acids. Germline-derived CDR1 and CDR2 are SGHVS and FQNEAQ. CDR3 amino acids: CASSLAAGGGYEQYF. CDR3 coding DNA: TGTGCCAGCAGCTTAGCAGCGGGGGGCGGGTACGAGCAGTACTTC. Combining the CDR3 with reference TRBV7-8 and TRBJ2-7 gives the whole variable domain GAGVSQSPRYKVAKRGQDVALRCDPISGHVSLFWYQQALGQGPEFLTYFQNEAQLDKSGLPSDRFFAERPEGSVSTLKIQRTQQEDSAVYLCASSLAAGGGYEQYFGPGTRLTVT.

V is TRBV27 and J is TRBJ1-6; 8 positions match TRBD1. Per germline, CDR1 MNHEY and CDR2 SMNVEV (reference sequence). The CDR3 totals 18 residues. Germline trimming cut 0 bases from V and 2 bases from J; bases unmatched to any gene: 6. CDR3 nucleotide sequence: TGTGCCAGCAGTTTATCGGTTCCGACAGGGGCCTATAATTCACCCCTCCACTTT. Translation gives CASSLSVPTGAYNSPLHF.

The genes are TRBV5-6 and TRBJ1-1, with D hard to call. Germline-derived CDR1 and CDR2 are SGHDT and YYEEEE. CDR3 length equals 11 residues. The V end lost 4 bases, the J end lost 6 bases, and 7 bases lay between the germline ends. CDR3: CASSKHAEAFF. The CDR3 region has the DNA TGTGCCAGCAGCAAACACGCTGAAGCTTTCTTT.

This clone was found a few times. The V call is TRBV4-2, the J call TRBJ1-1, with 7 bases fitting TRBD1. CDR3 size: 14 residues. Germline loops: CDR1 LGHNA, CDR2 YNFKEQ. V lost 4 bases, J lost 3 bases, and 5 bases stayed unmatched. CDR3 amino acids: CASSRGDSHTEAFF. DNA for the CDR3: TGTGCCAGCAGCCGGGGGGACAGCCACACTGAAGCTTTCTTT.

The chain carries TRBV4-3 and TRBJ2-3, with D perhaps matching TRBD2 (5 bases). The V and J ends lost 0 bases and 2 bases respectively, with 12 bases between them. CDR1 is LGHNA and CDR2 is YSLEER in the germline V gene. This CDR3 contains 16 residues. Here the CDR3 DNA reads TGCGCCAGCAGCCAAGATTTCAGGCTAGCCACAGATACGCAGTATTTT. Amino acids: CASSQDFRLATDTQYF.

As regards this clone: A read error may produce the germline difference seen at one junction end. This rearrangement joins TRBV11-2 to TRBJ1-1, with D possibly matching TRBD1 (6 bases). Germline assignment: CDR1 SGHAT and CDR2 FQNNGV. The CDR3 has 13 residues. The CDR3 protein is CASSLDPLGQSRF. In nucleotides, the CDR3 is TGTGCCAGCAGCTTAGATCCCTTAGGACAGTCTAGATTT.

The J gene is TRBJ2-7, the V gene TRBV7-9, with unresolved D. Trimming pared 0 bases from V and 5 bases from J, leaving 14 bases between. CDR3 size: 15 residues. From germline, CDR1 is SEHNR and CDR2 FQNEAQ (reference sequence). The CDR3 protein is CASSLALAPRDEQYF. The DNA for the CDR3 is TGTGCCAGCAGCTTAGCGTTGGCACCTCGGGACGAGCAGTACTTC.

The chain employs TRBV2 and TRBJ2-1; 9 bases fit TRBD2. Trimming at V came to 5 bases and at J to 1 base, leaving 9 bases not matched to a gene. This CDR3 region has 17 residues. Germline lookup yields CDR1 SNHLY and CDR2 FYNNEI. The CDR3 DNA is TGTGCCAGCAGTATCGTTAGCGGGAGAGGGTCCTACAATGAGCAGTTCTTC. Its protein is CASSIVSGRGSYNEQFF.

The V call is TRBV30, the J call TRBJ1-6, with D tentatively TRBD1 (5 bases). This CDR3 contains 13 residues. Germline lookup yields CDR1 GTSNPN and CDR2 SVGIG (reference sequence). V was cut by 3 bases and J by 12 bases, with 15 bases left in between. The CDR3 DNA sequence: TGTGCCTGGAGGACCCCCAGGGAAGGACCCCTCCACTTT. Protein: CAWRTPREGPLHF.

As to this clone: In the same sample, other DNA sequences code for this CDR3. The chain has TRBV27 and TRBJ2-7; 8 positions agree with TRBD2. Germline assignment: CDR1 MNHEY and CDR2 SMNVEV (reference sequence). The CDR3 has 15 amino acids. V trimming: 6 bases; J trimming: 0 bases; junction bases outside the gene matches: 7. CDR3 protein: CASSPLGTSSYEQYF. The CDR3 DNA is TGTGCCAGCAGCCCCCTTGGGACTAGCTCCTACGAGCAGTACTTC.

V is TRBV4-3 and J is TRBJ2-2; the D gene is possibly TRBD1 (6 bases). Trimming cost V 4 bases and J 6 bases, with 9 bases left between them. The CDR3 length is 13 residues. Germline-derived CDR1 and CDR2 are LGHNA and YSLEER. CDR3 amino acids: CASSLTGSGELFF. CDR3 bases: TGCGCCAGCAGCCTTACAGGGTCCGGGGAGCTGTTTTTT.

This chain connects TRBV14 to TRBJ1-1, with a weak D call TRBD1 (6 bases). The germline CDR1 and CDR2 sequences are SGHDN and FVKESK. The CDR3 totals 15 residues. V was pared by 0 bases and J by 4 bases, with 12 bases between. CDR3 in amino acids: CASSQEEGVSTEAFF. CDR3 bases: TGTGCCAGCAGCCAAGAAGAGGGGGTTTCCACTGAAGCTTTCTTT.

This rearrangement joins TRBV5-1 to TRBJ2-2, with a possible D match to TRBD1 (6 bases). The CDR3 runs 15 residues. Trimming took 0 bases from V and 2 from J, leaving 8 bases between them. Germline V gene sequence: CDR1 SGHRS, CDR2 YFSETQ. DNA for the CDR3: TGCGCCAGCAGCTTGGACAGGGCCAACACCGGGGAGCTGTTTTTT. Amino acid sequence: CASSLDRANTGELFF.